A selection of T cell receptor beta chains follows, all from one sample in a study of blood T cell repertoires in COVID-19. Only in-frame clones appear in the TCRdb table, and some are missing; sequencing was by immunoSEQ multiplex PCR. This sample carries around 200,000 clones, less than 85% of them seen once, and the ten largest clones take more than 5.5%. The specimen sequenced was peripheral blood. These receptors came from a human donor in a cohort sampled during active COVID-19. Both conserved end residues are part of each CDR3. The D gene is left open where the match is weak. Clone size is shown for a subset of rows, as once, few, many or a class of expanded clone.

D gene,J gene,V gene,clone size,CDR3 protein,CDR3 DNA
.,TRBJ1-5,TRBV5-5,.,CASSLVETGSEASQPQHF,TGTGCCAGCAGCTTGGTTGAAACTGGCTCGGAGGCTAGTCAGCCCCAGCATTTT
.,TRBJ2-3,TRBV4-1,once,CASTLLGVSTDTQYF,TGCGCCAGCACCTTACTGGGAGTTAGCACAGATACGCAGTATTTT
TRBD1,TRBJ2-2,TRBV7-8,.,CASSSATGPNTGELFF,TGTGCCAGCAGTTCAGCGACAGGGCCGAACACCGGGGAGCTGTTTTTT
TRBD1,TRBJ2-7,TRBV7-8,.,CASSLTGTGHYEQYF,TGTGCCAGCAGCTTAACTGGGACAGGGCACTACGAGCAGTACTTC
TRBD1,TRBJ1-1,TRBV19,.,CASGQGVNTEAFF,TGTGCCAGCGGCCAGGGGGTGAACACTGAAGCTTTCTTT
.,TRBJ2-7,TRBV7-8,.,CASSLAHTPGAEQYF,TGTGCCAGCAGCTTAGCCCACACCCCAGGGGCCGAGCAGTACTTC
TRBD1,TRBJ1-1,TRBV14,.,CASSQDWWAGGTEAFF,TGTGCCAGCAGCCAAGATTGGTGGGCAGGGGGTACTGAAGCTTTCTTT
.,TRBJ1-5,TRBV5-7,.,CASSLGSHQPQHF,TGTGCCAGCAGCTTGGGAAGCCACCAGCCCCAGCATTTT
.,TRBJ2-7,TRBV29-1,once,CSVLSFYEQYF,TGCAGCGTTCTGTCCTTCTACGAGCAGTACTTC
TRBD1,TRBJ1-6,TRBV27,.,CASSLSKQGAFLSSYNSPLHF,TGTGCCAGCAGTTTATCGAAACAGGGGGCGTTTCTTAGCTCCTATAATTCACCCCTCCACTTT
.,TRBJ1-2,TRBV2,.,CASSEAGGPYGYTF,TGTGCCAGCAGTGAAGCTGGAGGACCCTATGGCTACACCTTC
TRBD2,TRBJ2-7,TRBV5-1,.,CASSIGLAGVEQYF,TGCGCCAGCAGCATCGGACTAGCGGGGGTCGAGCAGTACTTC
TRBD1,TRBJ1-2,TRBV27,few,CASSLRLGTVDGYTF,TGTGCCAGCAGTTTACGCCTGGGGACAGTTGATGGCTACACCTTC
.,TRBJ1-1,TRBV25-1,.,CASSEGRRGVQLNTEAFF,TGTGCCAGCAGTGAGGGAAGGCGGGGCGTCCAACTGAACACTGAAGCTTTCTTT
TRBD1,TRBJ2-7,TRBV6-6,.,CASSPGQAGREQYF,TGTGCCAGCAGTCCGGGACAGGCGGGGCGTGAGCAGTACTTC
TRBD2,TRBJ2-3,TRBV5-1,.,CASTLLAGGHDTQYF,TGCGCCAGCACCTTACTAGCGGGGGGGCATGATACGCAGTATTTT
.,TRBJ1-3,TRBV19,.,CASSIDRQFSGNTIYF,TGTGCCAGTAGTATAGACCGACAGTTCTCTGGAAACACCATATATTTT
TRBD1,TRBJ2-5,TRBV28,.,CASRTRGQQQETQYF,TGTGCCAGCAGAACCAGGGGACAGCAACAAGAGACCCAGTACTTC
TRBD1,TRBJ1-5,TRBV27,.,CASSSLLGTGTREPQHF,TGTGCCAGCAGTTCCCTCCTCGGGACAGGGACGAGGGAGCCCCAGCATTTT
.,TRBJ1-1,TRBV7-6,.,CASSSGGEAFF,TGTGCCAGCAGCTCCGGAGGTGAAGCTTTCTTT
.,TRBJ2-7,TRBV9,.,CASSVDNRENEQYF,TGTGCCAGCAGCGTTGATAACAGGGAGAACGAGCAGTACTTC
.,TRBJ2-7,TRBV3-1/TRBV3-2,once,CASSQGQTYEQYF,TGTGCCAGCAGCCAAGGGCAGACCTACGAGCAGTACTTC
.,TRBJ1-3,TRBV3-1/TRBV3-2,.,CASSSGAVGSGNTIYF,TGTGCCAGCAGCTCAGGGGCAGTGGGCTCTGGAAACACCATATATTTT
TRBD1,TRBJ2-7,TRBV19,.,CASSIEADREYEQYF,TGTGCCAGTAGTATAGAAGCGGACAGGGAGTACGAGCAGTACTTC